A single sample is the source of the 31 T cell receptor beta chains below, sequenced in a study of CD8+ T cells in alopecia areata. Following RNA extraction, reverse transcription yielded cDNA that acted as the sequencing template. Sequenced by immunoSEQ multiplex PCR; TCRdb stores in-frame clones only, minus some. The sample yields roughly 150,000 clones, 62% seen once. Sequencing used CD8+ T cells sorted from blood. These receptors came from a human donor in good health.

The chain uses TRBV15 and TRBJ2-5; D is ambiguous. The CDR3 has 13 amino acids. Germline V lookup: CDR1 LNHNV, CDR2 YYDKDF (reference sequence). V was cut by 6 bases and J by 2 bases, with 10 bases left in between. The CDR3 is CATRGRLQETQYF. Written as DNA, the CDR3 is TGTGCCACCAGAGGACGGTTACAAGAGACCCAGTACTTC.

The gene calls are TRBV15 and TRBJ2-3; no clear D gene. Trimming stripped 1 base from V and 3 bases from J, with 5 bases between. The length of the CDR3 is 13 residues. Per the germline V gene, CDR1 is LNHNV and CDR2 is YYDKDF (reference sequence). This CDR3 is CATSRAGTDTQYF. In DNA form, the CDR3 reads TGTGCCACCAGCAGAGCCGGAACAGATACGCAGTATTTT.

The chain links TRBV9 to TRBJ2-7; D possibly matches TRBD1 or TRBD2 (5 bases each). Trimming shortened V by 3 bases and J by 4 bases, and 11 bases separated the two germline ends. The CDR3 contains 13 residues. Germline loops: CDR1 SGDLS, CDR2 YYNGEE. This CDR3 reads CASSARDGYEQYF. CDR3 nucleotide sequence: TGTGCCAGCAGCGCCCGGGACGGATACGAGCAGTACTTC.

This clone has just a few counts. V is TRBV29-1 and J is TRBJ1-2, with 7 bases aligning to TRBD1. Per the germline V gene, CDR1 is SQVTM and CDR2 is ANQGSEA. V was clipped by 6 bases and J by 4 bases; unmatched bases: 5. CDR3 length: 12 amino acids. In nucleotides, the CDR3 is TGCAGCGTAGAACAGGGGACCTATGGCTACACCTTC. As protein: CSVEQGTYGYTF.

The sample holds many counts of this clone. The chain couples TRBV27 to TRBJ1-5, with D possibly TRBD1 on 6 matching bases. CDR3 length: 13 residues. With 10 bases removed from V and 6 bases from J, the gap between germline ends came to 16 bases. CDR1 MNHEY and CDR2 SMNVEV come from the germline V gene (reference sequence). The CDR3 reads CATSGHWGQPQHF. CDR3 coding DNA: TGTGCCACCTCGGGACACTGGGGTCAGCCCCAGCATTTT.

The chain has TRBV29-1 and TRBJ1-3, with TRBD1 matching 7 bases. Germline trimming cut 4 bases from V and 15 bases from J; bases unmatched to any gene: 15. In germline, CDR1 is SQVTM, CDR2 ANQGSEA. The CDR3 runs to 13 residues. CDR3 DNA: TGCAGCGTTGTGGGGCTTAACCCGGGACAGAGATATTTT. Protein sequence: CSVVGLNPGQRYF.

V usage is TRBV4-2 and J usage is TRBJ2-3; maybe TRBD1 (6 bases). V was trimmed by 0 bases and J by 0 bases, leaving 16 bases between them. This CDR3 has 18 amino acids. CDR1 is LGHNA, CDR2 YNFKEQ, per germline. The CDR3 sequence is CASSQEGAGTLSTDTQYF. The CDR3, as DNA: TGTGCCAGCAGCCAAGAAGGGGCCGGGACACTCAGCACAGATACGCAGTATTTT.

This clone was observed once. The gene calls are TRBV6-5 and TRBJ2-3, with 11 bases identical to TRBD2. V was pared by 4 bases and J by 4 bases, with 4 bases of the junction left unmatched. From germline, CDR1 is MNHEY and CDR2 SVGAGI. The CDR3 has 15 amino acids. This CDR3 reads CASSSVAGGADTQYF. The CDR3 DNA is TGTGCCAGCAGTTCCGTAGCGGGAGGGGCAGATACGCAGTATTTT.

The CDR3 DNA sequence: TGTGCCAGCAGCGCGGGACCTGCCAGAGTC. Protein product: CASSAGPARV. This chain joins TRBV6-5 and TRBJ2-7, with D possibly matching TRBD2 (6 bases). This CDR3 spans 10 amino acids. CDR1 MNHEY and CDR2 SVGAGI come from the germline V gene.

V gene TRBV5-6 combines with J gene TRBJ1-5, with 10 bases aligning to TRBD1. CDR1 is SGHDT, CDR2 YYEEEE, per germline. Trimming at V came to 10 bases and at J to 7 bases, leaving 8 bases not matched to a gene. The CDR3 is 13 residues long. The CDR3 DNA reads TGTGCCGGCGGGACAGGGGTAGCCCAGCCCCAGCATTTT. Protein: CAGGTGVAQPQHF.

This chain connects TRBV27 to TRBJ1-1; 9 nucleotides align to TRBD1. This CDR3 comprises 15 residues. CDR1 and CDR2 from the germline V gene are MNHEY and SMNVEV (reference sequence). Germline trimming cut 5 bases from V and 4 bases from J; bases unmatched to any gene: 8. CDR3 in amino acids: CASSRGTGLATEAFF. The CDR3 DNA follows: TGTGCCAGCAGTAGAGGGACAGGGTTGGCCACTGAAGCTTTCTTT.

The chain carries TRBV11-2 and TRBJ2-1; 8 positions match TRBD1. The junction had 8 bases not matched to a gene; V was cut back by 3 bases and J by 10 bases. The CDR3 loop spans 14 amino acids. Germline V CDR1 and CDR2: SGHAT, FQNNGV. CDR3 in DNA: TGTGCCAGCAGCTTGTCTCAGGGGGCGCGGGAGCAGTTCTTC. As protein: CASSLSQGAREQFF.

This clone was seen a few times. This sequence joins TRBV9 and TRBJ1-1; 9 bases line up with TRBD1. CDR3 size: 14 residues. Germline loops: CDR1 SGDLS, CDR2 YYNGEE. V lost 4 bases and J lost 3; bases outside the gene matches: 4. The CDR3 is CASSSGTGHTEAFF. As DNA, the CDR3 is TGTGCCAGCAGCTCTGGGACAGGGCACACTGAAGCTTTCTTT.

This chain links TRBV29-1 with TRBJ2-1; D is undetermined. The V end was cut by 5 bases, the J end by 8 bases, with 10 bases between. Per the germline V gene, CDR1 is SQVTM and CDR2 is ANQGSEA. The CDR3 extends over 11 amino acids. CDR3 amino acids: CSVLRWYEQFF. CDR3 nucleotide sequence: TGCAGCGTTTTGAGATGGTATGAGCAGTTCTTC.

The gene calls are TRBV15 and TRBJ2-4; TRBD1 might be the D (6 bases). In germline, CDR1 is LNHNV, CDR2 YYDKDF (reference sequence). Trimming stripped 4 bases from V and 0 bases from J, with 16 bases between. The length of the CDR3 is 17 residues. CDR3 residues: CATSKSSGALAKNIQYF. Written as DNA, the CDR3 is TGTGCCACCAGCAAGTCATCAGGGGCCCTAGCCAAAAACATTCAGTACTTC. The full variable domain, with the rest looked up from reference TRBV15 and TRBJ2-4, is DAMVIQNPRYQVTQFGKPVTLSCSQTLNHNVMYWYQQKSSQAPKLLFHYYDKDFNNEADTPDNFQSRRPNTSFCFLDIRSPGLGDTAMYLCATSKSSGALAKNIQYFGAGTRLSVL.

This clone was picked up one time. The rearrangement uses TRBV9 and TRBJ1-5; D ambiguous. Germline-derived CDR1 and CDR2 are SGDLS and YYNGEE. The CDR3 covers 13 residues. Trimming shortened V by 7 bases and J by 2 bases, and 10 bases separated the two germline ends. The CDR3 DNA follows: TGTGCCAGCTCCCCCGGCCGCAATCAGCCCCAGCATTTT. Protein: CASSPGRNQPQHF.

The V gene is TRBV10-3, the J gene TRBJ2-7, with D hard to call. The V gene lost 5 bases and the J gene lost 3 bases, with 5 bases spanning the gap. CDR1 and CDR2 from the germline V gene are ENHRY and SYGVKD. The CDR3 contains 11 residues. For the CDR3, the DNA is TGTGCCATCAGTCAAAGCTACGAGCAGTACTTC. It encodes CAISQSYEQYF.

This sequence joins TRBV6-1 and TRBJ2-7, with D possibly being TRBD1 (5 bases). Germline loops: CDR1 MNHNS, CDR2 SASEGT. This CDR3 is 17 amino acids long. Trimming stripped 3 bases from V and 3 bases from J, with 21 bases between. The CDR3, as DNA: TGTGCCAGCAGTGATCTTGCTTTAGGGGCGACTCTCTACGAGCAGTACTTC. Amino acid sequence: CASSDLALGATLYEQYF.

The chain is built from TRBV9 and TRBJ2-1, with D hard to call. Germline CDR1 and CDR2: SGDLS and YYNGEE. The CDR3 extends over 11 amino acids. Trimming stripped 7 bases from V and 3 bases from J, with 5 bases between. CDR3 in DNA: TGTGCCAGCGCAGACTACAATGAGCAGTTCTTC. Translated: CASADYNEQFF.

This chain joins TRBV7-9 and TRBJ2-5, with TRBD2 matching 9 bases. Looked up from germline, CDR1 is SEHNR and CDR2 is FQNEAQ (reference sequence). V lost 1 base to trimming and J lost 5 bases; unmatched junction nucleotides: 11. This CDR3 comprises 17 residues. The DNA for the CDR3 is TGTGCCAGCAGCTTAGTGGGCAGCGGGAGGTCTTCGGAGACCCAGTACTTC. Encoded protein: CASSLVGSGRSSETQYF. The full variable domain, in which reference TRBV7-9 and TRBJ2-5 provide the parts outside the CDR3, is DTGVSQNPRHKITKRGQNVTFRCDPISEHNRLYWYRQTLGQGPEFLTYFQNEAQLEKSRLLSDRFSAERPKGSFSTLEIQRTEQGDSAMYLCASSLVGSGRSSETQYFGPGTRLLVL.

This clone was picked up a small number of times. The CDR3 sequence: CASSVQGAEAFF. The CDR3, as DNA: TGTGCCAGCAGCGTACAGGGGGCTGAAGCTTTCTTT. The chain is built from TRBV25-1 and TRBJ1-1; 8 bases are shared with TRBD1. Germline CDR1 reads MGHDK; CDR2 reads SYGVNS. The CDR3 covers 12 residues. Trimming at V came to 6 bases and at J to 6 bases, leaving 3 bases not matched to a gene.

This chain connects TRBV11-1 to TRBJ2-5, with 7 nucleotides matching TRBD1. V lost 3 bases and J lost 4; bases outside the gene matches: 8. The CDR3 sequence is 15 residues long. Germline CDR1 and CDR2: SGHAT and FQDESV (reference sequence). As DNA, the CDR3 is TGTGCCAGCAGCTTGAGACAGGGATCAGGAGAGACCCAGTACTTC. This gives the protein CASSLRQGSGETQYF.

This clone came up a few times. This chain uses TRBV23-1 with TRBJ2-7; D is possibly TRBD1 (5 bases). TRBV23-1 is an ORF; its function is uncertain. This CDR3 spans 14 amino acids. V was shortened by 8 bases and J by 1 base, with 15 bases between the two germline ends. The CDR3, as DNA: TGCGCCAGCGGGGCCCCCGCAGGGTCCTACGAGCAGTACTTC. This gives the protein CASGAPAGSYEQYF.

The J gene is TRBJ2-7, the V gene TRBV19, with a tentative D call TRBD1 (5 bases). V lost 8 bases and J lost 6, with 17 bases in between. The CDR3 runs to 13 residues. Germline CDR1 is LNHDA and CDR2 is SQIVND (reference sequence). CDR3 amino acids: CASAEGETAEQYF. The CDR3, as DNA: TGTGCCAGTGCCGAAGGGGAAACGGCCGAGCAGTACTTC.

The gene calls are TRBV2 and TRBJ2-3, with 11 bases matching TRBD2. Trimming at V came to 7 bases and at J to 2 bases, leaving 14 bases not matched to a gene. The germline V gene has CDR1 SNHLY and CDR2 FYNNEI. The CDR3 sequence is 18 residues long. The DNA for the CDR3 is TGTGCCAGCATCAATACCGCTCTAGCGGGAGGATACACAGATACGCAGTATTTT. Its translation is CASINTALAGGYTDTQYF.

By sample share, this clone is medium-sized. This rearrangement joins TRBV6-4 to TRBJ2-2; tentative D call: TRBD2 (6 bases). Germline-derived CDR1 and CDR2 are MRHNA and SNTAGT. The CDR3 runs to 14 residues. V shed 3 bases and J shed 1 base, with 6 bases lying between them. The chain's CDR3 is CASSERENTGELFF. In DNA form, the CDR3 reads TGTGCCAGCAGTGAGCGGGAGAACACCGGGGAGCTGTTTTTT.

The rearrangement links TRBV9 to TRBJ1-1; no firm D call. Looked up from germline, CDR1 is SGDLS and CDR2 is YYNGEE. The CDR3 extends over 13 amino acids. Between the trimmed V and J ends, which lost 4 bases and 5 bases, there was a span of 12 bases. The CDR3 nucleotides read TGTGCCAGCAGCCCTCTGACGAAGACTGAAGCTTTCTTT. Amino acid sequence: CASSPLTKTEAFF.

The rearrangement joins TRBV29-1 to TRBJ2-1; 11 bases are a match to TRBD2. Per germline, CDR1 SQVTM and CDR2 ANQGSEA. J was trimmed by 8 bases and V by 7 bases; bases with no gene match: 7. The CDR3 contains 13 residues. The CDR3 reads CSATSGRTYEQFF. CDR3 nucleotide sequence: TGCAGCGCAACTAGCGGGAGAACGTATGAGCAGTTCTTC.

As DNA, the CDR3 is TGTGCCAGCAGTCCCGACACGGAGGGCTACAATGAGCAGTTCTTC. Translated, it gives CASSPDTEGYNEQFF. The genes are TRBV27 and TRBJ2-1; a possible D gene is TRBD2 (6 bases). The V gene's germline CDR1 is MNHEY and CDR2 SMNVEV (reference sequence). Trimming pared 5 bases from V and 3 bases from J, leaving 14 bases between. There are 15 residues in the CDR3.

V gene TRBV2 combines with J gene TRBJ2-5; 7 bases are a match to TRBD2. With 4 bases clipped from V and 7 bases from J, the junction kept 12 bases outside the gene matches. Germline values: CDR1 SNHLY, CDR2 FYNNEI. The CDR3 totals 15 residues. CDR3 amino acids: CASSVGSGPRVTQYF. The CDR3 nucleotides read TGTGCCAGCAGTGTTGGTAGCGGGCCCCGAGTGACCCAGTACTTC.

This clone has only a few counts. J is TRBJ2-1 and V is TRBV5-4; 7 bases map to TRBD2. Germline V gene data show CDR1 as SGHNT and CDR2 as YYREEE (reference sequence). The CDR3 is 15 amino acids. V lost 2 bases, J lost 2 bases, and 4 bases stayed unmatched. CDR3 nucleotides: TGTGCCAGCAGCTTCGGGAGGATAACCTACAATGAGCAGTTCTTC. Protein product: CASSFGRITYNEQFF.